The rows below give T cell receptor beta chains drawn from one sample of a study of PD-1 blockade in classical Hodgkin lymphoma. Profiled with immunoSEQ multiplex PCR; TCRdb holds only in-frame clones, not every one. The sample shows 100,000 or so clones, around 89% of them seen only once. Here the sequenced sample was peripheral blood mononuclear cells (PBMCs), taken before the second cycle of nivolumab. Source of these receptors: a human donor with classical Hodgkin lymphoma. Both conserved end residues are part of each CDR3. A D gene is named only where the DNA matches it firmly. Clone size is shown for a subset of rows, as once, few, many or a class of expanded clone.

>TRBV4-1|NA|NA|TRBJ2-3
CASSQDRWRADTQYF
TGCGCCAGCAGCCAAGATCGATGGAGGGCAGATACGCAGTATTTT
>TRBV4-1|NA|NA|TRBJ2-7
CASRGERAEQYF
TGCGCCAGCAGGGGGGAAAGGGCCGAGCAGTACTTC
>TRBV7-9|NA|TRBD2|TRBJ2-7
CASSPGGAHAYEQYF
TGTGCCAGCAGCCCCGGGGGGGCCCACGCCTACGAGCAGTACTTC
>TRBV27|NA|TRBD1|TRBJ2-7
CASRPGTGAIEQYF
TGTGCCAGCCGCCCCGGGACAGGGGCCATCGAGCAGTACTTC
>TRBV11-2|NA|NA|TRBJ2-3
CASSLGAGINTQYF
TGTGCCAGCAGCCTTGGCGCGGGGATAAATACGCAGTATTTT
>TRBV6-5|NA|TRBD1|TRBJ1-6
CASSSGTGSITLHF
TGTGCCAGCAGTTCCGGGACAGGGTCTATCACCCTCCACTTT
>TRBV6-5|NA|NA|TRBJ1-2
CASSLVANYGYTF
TGTGCCAGCAGCCTCGTAGCTAACTATGGCTACACCTTC
>TRBV2|NA|TRBD1|TRBJ1-6
CASSRQGRPPKPSYNSPLHF
TGTGCCAGCAGTCGACAGGGCCGGCCGCCGAAGCCCTCCTATAATTCACCCCTCCACTTT
>TRBV5-6|NA|TRBD1|TRBJ1-2
CASSLGTGGPNYGYTF
TGTGCCAGCAGCTTAGGGACAGGGGGCCCTAACTATGGCTACACCTTC
>TRBV5-8|medium-sized|TRBD1|TRBJ1-2
CASSSRTGESGYTF
TGTGCCAGCAGCTCGCGGACAGGGGAGTCTGGCTACACCTTC
>TRBV6-5|NA|NA|TRBJ2-7
CASSSVGGTAYEQYF
TGTGCCAGCAGTTCCGTTGGGGGCACCGCCTACGAGCAGTACTTC
>TRBV6-6|NA|NA|TRBJ1-5
CASSSPNRNYQPQHF
TGTGCCAGCAGTTCCCCCAACAGGAACTATCAGCCCCAGCATTTT
>TRBV27|NA|TRBD2|TRBJ2-2
CASSFGLAGGHPGELFF
TGTGCCAGCAGTTTTGGACTAGCGGGGGGGCACCCCGGGGAGCTGTTTTTT
>TRBV6-5|NA|NA|TRBJ2-7
CASSYSGQMAYEQYF
TGTGCCAGCAGTTACTCTGGACAGATGGCCTACGAGCAGTACTTC
>TRBV7-6|NA|NA|TRBJ1-5
CASSLAPLNSNQPQHF
TGTGCCAGCAGCTTAGCCCCTTTAAATAGCAATCAGCCCCAGCATTTT
>TRBV27|NA|TRBD1|TRBJ1-2
CASSPLFRGTGPGYTF
TGTGCCAGCAGTCCATTATTCCGGGGGACAGGCCCTGGCTACACCTTC
>TRBV21-1|NA|NA|TRBJ2-5
CASSKLGQETQYF
TGTGCCAGCAGCAAGCTGGGGCAAGAGACCCAGTACTTC
>TRBV10-3|NA|TRBD2|TRBJ2-7
CAITWGSGGAYEQYF
TGTGCCATCACCTGGGGGAGCGGGGGGGCGTACGAGCAGTACTTC
>TRBV9|NA|NA|TRBJ2-7
CASSVDGSEQYF
TGTGCCAGCAGCGTAGATGGTTCCGAGCAGTACTTC
>TRBV7-8|NA|NA|TRBJ2-5
CASSLVIEETQYF
TGTGCCAGCAGCTTAGTCATAGAAGAGACCCAGTACTTC
>TRBV7-9|NA|NA|TRBJ1-1
CASSLPTGPQDTEAFF
TGTGCCAGCAGCTTACCCACAGGGCCTCAGGACACTGAAGCTTTCTTT
>TRBV7-9|NA|TRBD1|TRBJ2-7
CASSSDRDSLYEQYF
TGTGCCAGCAGCTCAGACCGGGACAGCCTATACGAGCAGTACTTC
>TRBV7-3|NA|NA|TRBJ1-6
CASSREAGLLGSPLHF
TGTGCCAGCAGCCGGGAGGCGGGGTTGTTGGGTTCACCCCTCCACTTT
>TRBV5-1|NA|TRBD1|TRBJ2-7
CASSAGQAVYEQYF
TGCGCCAGCAGTGCCGGACAGGCGGTATACGAGCAGTACTTC